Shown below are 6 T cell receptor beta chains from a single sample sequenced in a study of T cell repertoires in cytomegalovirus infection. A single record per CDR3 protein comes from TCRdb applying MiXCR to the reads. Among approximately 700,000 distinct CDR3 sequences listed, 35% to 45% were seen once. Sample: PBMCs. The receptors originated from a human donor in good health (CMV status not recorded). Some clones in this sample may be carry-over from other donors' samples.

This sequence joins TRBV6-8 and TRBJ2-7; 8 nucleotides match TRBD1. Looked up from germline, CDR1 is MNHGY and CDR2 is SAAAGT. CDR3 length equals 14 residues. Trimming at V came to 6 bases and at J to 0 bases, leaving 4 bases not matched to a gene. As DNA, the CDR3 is TGTGCCAGCAGGATGGGACAGGTCTCCTACGAGCAGTACTTC. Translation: CASRMGQVSYEQYF.

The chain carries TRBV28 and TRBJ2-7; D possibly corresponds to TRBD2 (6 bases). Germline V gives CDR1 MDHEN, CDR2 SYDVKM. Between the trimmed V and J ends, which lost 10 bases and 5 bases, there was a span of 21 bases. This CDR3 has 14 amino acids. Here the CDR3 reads CAISGRDSRHEQYF. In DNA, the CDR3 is TGTGCCATAAGCGGACGGGACTCCCGCCACGAGCAGTACTTC.

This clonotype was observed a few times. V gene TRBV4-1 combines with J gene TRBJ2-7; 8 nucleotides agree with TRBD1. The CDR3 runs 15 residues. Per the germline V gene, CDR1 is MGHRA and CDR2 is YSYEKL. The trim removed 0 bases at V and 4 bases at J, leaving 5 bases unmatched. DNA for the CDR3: TGCGCCAGCAGCCAAGAAGGACAGGGATGGTACGAGCAGTACTTC. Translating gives CASSQEGQGWYEQYF.

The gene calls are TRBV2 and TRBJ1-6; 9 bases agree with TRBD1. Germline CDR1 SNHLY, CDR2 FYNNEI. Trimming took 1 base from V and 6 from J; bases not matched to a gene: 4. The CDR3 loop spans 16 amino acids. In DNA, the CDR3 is TGTGCCAGCAGTGAAGAGGGACAGGGCATTAATTCACCCCTCCACTTT. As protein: CASSEEGQGINSPLHF.

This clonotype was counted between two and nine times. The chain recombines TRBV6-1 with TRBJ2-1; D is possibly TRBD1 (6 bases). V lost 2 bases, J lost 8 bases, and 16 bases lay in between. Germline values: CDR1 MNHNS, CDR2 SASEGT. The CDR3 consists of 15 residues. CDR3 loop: CASSERDTAGDEQFF. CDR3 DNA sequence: TGTGCCAGCAGTGAACGGGACACTGCTGGCGATGAGCAGTTCTTC.

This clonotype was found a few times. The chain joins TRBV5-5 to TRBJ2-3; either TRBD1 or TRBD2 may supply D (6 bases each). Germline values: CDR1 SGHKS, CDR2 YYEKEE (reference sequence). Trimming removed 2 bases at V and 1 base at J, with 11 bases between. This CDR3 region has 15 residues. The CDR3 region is CASSFGGQGTDTQYF. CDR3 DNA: TGTGCCAGCAGCTTTGGGGGGCAGGGCACAGATACGCAGTATTTT.